Detailed here is one TCR beta chain. Its antigen remains unknown. Trimming left V 2 bases short and J 1 base short, with 8 bases between. The CDR3 totals 14 residues. This specimen belongs to a study of T cells in Graves' hyperthyroidism and ophthalmopathy. The study's findings and limits: Ophthalmopathy was predicted by the model a median of approximately 6 months ahead of onset.

Diagnosing involved the use of clinical symptoms, serum thyroxine and TRAb, thyroid ultrasound and orbital computed tomography. RNA transcripts yielded amplified TCR beta CDR3 regions. HTBI primers drove first-round RT-PCR of the TCR CDR3. TCRdb redid the calling of the multiplex PCR reads with MiXCR, one entry per CDR3 protein. Among 390,000 or so distinct CDR3 sequences listed, roughly 14% were seen once. The chain links TRBV12-3 or TRBV12-4 to TRBJ2-5; D perhaps matches TRBD2 (6 bases). The clonotype originates from a man between 18 and 35 years old with Graves' ophthalmopathy. The sample comprised blood. The CDR3 region is CASSLSSAQETQYF. The CDR3 DNA reads TGTGCCAGCAGTTTATCTAGCGCCCAAGAGACCCAGTACTTC.